Listed here are 8 T cell receptor beta chains from one sample, sequenced in a study of blood T cell repertoires in COVID-19 (TCRdb year 2020). Libraries were prepared through the immunoSEQ multiplex PCR assay. TCRdb mirrors the immuneACCESS table, restricted to in-frame sequences. Some clones are absent from its copies; in checked studies, under half trace to an unresolved V gene, and the reason for the others is unknown. This sample lists 200,000 to 300,000 clones; around 86% were detected once. The ten largest make up approximately 2.4% of the sample. Sequenced sample: PBMCs or T cells enriched from blood (not recorded which). The source of these receptors is a woman under 30 who had recovered from COVID-19.

The CDR3 here is CASSAGTGGYEQYF. CDR3 bases: TGTGCCAGCAGTGCCGGGACAGGGGGCTACGAGCAGTACTTC. The V call is TRBV2, the J call TRBJ2-7, with TRBD1 matching 11 bases. The trim removed 4 bases at V and 3 bases at J, leaving 2 bases unmatched. The CDR3 has 14 residues. CDR1 and CDR2 from the germline V gene are SNHLY and FYNNEI.

The genes are TRBV9 and TRBJ1-3, with D possibly being TRBD1 (5 bases). The CDR3 spans 16 residues. Per the germline V gene, CDR1 is SGDLS and CDR2 is YYNGEE. V gave up 2 bases and J gave up 0 bases, with 12 bases separating them. In nucleotides, the CDR3 is TGTGCCAGCAGCGTGACAGTGGAATACTCTGGAAACACCATATATTTT. This translates into CASSVTVEYSGNTIYF. Supplemented by reference TRBV9 and TRBJ1-3, the full variable domain reads DSGVTQTPKHLITATGQRVTLRCSPRSGDLSVYWYQQSLDQGLQFLIQYYNGEERAKGNILERFSAQQFPDLHSELNLSSLELGDSALYFCASSVTVEYSGNTIYFGEGSWLTVV.

The chain recombines TRBV2 with TRBJ1-5; 10 bases fit TRBD1. The germline gives CDR1 SNHLY, CDR2 FYNNEI. CDR3 length: 16 amino acids. The J segment lost 1 base and the V segment lost 4 bases, leaving 4 bases of the junction unmatched. For the CDR3, the DNA is TGTGCCAGCAGTGTTATGGGACAGGGGAGCAATCAGCCCCAGCATTTT. Translated: CASSVMGQGSNQPQHF. The whole variable domain, filled in from reference TRBV2 and TRBJ1-5, reads EPEVTQTPSHQVTQMGQEVILRCVPISNHLYFYWYRQILGQKVEFLVSFYNNEISEKSEIFDDQFSVERPDGSNFTLKIRSTKLEDSAMYFCASSVMGQGSNQPQHFGDGTRLSIL.

This clone has more than one count but fewer than ten. The genes are TRBV7-8 and TRBJ1-1; D not resolved. The length of the CDR3 is 13 residues. The ends were cut back, 1 base at V and 4 bases at J, with 7 bases in the middle. Germline CDR1 and CDR2: SGHVS and FQNEAQ. The CDR3 DNA reads TGTGCCAGCAGCTTAGGAGGGATCACTGAAGCTTTCTTT. Its protein product is CASSLGGITEAFF.

V usage is TRBV19 and J usage is TRBJ2-7; D unresolved. The CDR3 contains 13 residues. Trimming left V 5 bases short and J 0 bases short, with 8 bases between. Per the germline V gene, CDR1 is LNHDA and CDR2 is SQIVND (reference sequence). The CDR3 region is CASSAVSSYEQYF. As DNA, the CDR3 is TGTGCCAGTAGTGCGGTGAGCTCCTACGAGCAGTACTTC.

CDR3 in DNA: TGTGCCATCCGCATTACTTCAGTCGGGAACATATATTTT. This translates into CAIRITSVGNIYF. The chain is built from TRBV10-3 and TRBJ1-3; no reliable D call. Per the germline V gene, CDR1 is ENHRY and CDR2 is SYGVKD. The V gene lost 8 bases and the J gene lost 12 bases, with 20 bases spanning the gap. The CDR3 extends over 13 amino acids.

This clone was detected only once. The chain combines TRBV11-2 with TRBJ2-2; the match to TRBD1 covers 10 bases. Germline values: CDR1 SGHAT, CDR2 FQNNGV. The length of the CDR3 is 16 residues. V lost 4 bases to trimming and J lost 2 bases; unmatched junction nucleotides: 4. The CDR3 sequence is CASSSWTGGNTGELFF. The CDR3 DNA reads TGTGCCAGCAGCTCTTGGACAGGGGGTAACACCGGGGAGCTGTTTTTT.

This chain links TRBV29-1 with TRBJ1-3; D ambiguous. CDR1 and CDR2 (germline): SQVTM, ANQGSEA. The CDR3 runs 13 residues. Trimming removed 0 bases at V and 2 bases at J, with 5 bases between. The CDR3 spells CSVEDGTGNTIYF. In nucleotides, the CDR3 is TGCAGCGTTGAAGACGGTACTGGAAACACCATATATTTT.